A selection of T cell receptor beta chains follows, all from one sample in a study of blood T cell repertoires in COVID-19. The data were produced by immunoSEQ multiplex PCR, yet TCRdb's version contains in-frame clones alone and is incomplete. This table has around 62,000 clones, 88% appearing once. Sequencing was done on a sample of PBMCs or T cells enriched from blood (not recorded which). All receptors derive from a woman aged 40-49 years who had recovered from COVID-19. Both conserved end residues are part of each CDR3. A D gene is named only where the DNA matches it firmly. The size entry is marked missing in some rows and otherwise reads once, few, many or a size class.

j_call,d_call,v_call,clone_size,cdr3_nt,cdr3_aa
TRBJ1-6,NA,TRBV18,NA,TGTGCCAGCTCACCACCTACAGGGAGTAATTCACCCCTCCACTTT,CASSPPTGSNSPLHF
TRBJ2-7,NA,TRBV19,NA,TGTGCCAGTAGCCCGACAGCTCCCGCACGTGGCGAGCAGTACTTC,CASSPTAPARGEQYF
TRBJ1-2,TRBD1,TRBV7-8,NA,TGTGCCAGCACCCAGAGGGGGCGGACCGGCACGAACTATGGCTACACCTTC,CASTQRGRTGTNYGYTF
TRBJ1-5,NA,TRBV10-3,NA,TGTGCCATCAGTCCTGGAGCGGGAGAGGGATATTACCAGCCCCAGCATTTT,CAISPGAGEGYYQPQHF
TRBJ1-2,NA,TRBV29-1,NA,TGCAGCGTTGAAGTTGGACTAGAGGAAGAGTTGGGGTATGGCTACACCTTC,CSVEVGLEEELGYGYTF
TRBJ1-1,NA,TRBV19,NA,TGTGCCAGTAGTATCAGGGGCTCCACTGAAGCTTTCTTT,CASSIRGSTEAFF
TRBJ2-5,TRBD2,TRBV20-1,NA,TGCAGTGCTAGTCCCTTAGCGGGAGACACCCAAGAGACCCAGTACTTC,CSASPLAGDTQETQYF
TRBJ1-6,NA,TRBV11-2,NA,TGTGCCAGCAGTCATATAGGCCAGGGCGGTAAATTGGCCCTCCACTTT,CASSHIGQGGKLALHF
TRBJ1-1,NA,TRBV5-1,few,TGCGCCAGCAGCCCGGGGGGGAGGGCTTCCGCTGAAGCTTTCTTT,CASSPGGRASAEAFF
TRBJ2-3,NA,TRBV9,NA,TGTGCCAGCAGCACCCAACGAGGGGCTAGCGCGACGACGGATACGCAGTATTTT,CASSTQRGASATTDTQYF
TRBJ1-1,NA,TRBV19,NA,TGTGCCAGTAGTTGGGGAGGGTCACACACTGAAGCTTTCTTT,CASSWGGSHTEAFF
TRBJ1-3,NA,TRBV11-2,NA,TGTGCCAGCAGCTTGGTGGACAGTGGAAACACCATATATTTT,CASSLVDSGNTIYF
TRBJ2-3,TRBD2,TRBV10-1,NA,TGCGCCAGCAGTGACCAGCGGGGGGGCCGGGATACGCAGTATTTT,CASSDQRGGRDTQYF
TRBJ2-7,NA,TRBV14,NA,TGTGCCAGCAGCCAAGAACTGGGCGTAAACGAGCAGTACTTC,CASSQELGVNEQYF
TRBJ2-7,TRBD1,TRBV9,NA,TGTGCCAGCAGCCCATGGGACAGCTCTATCGGTCCCTACGAGCAGTACTTC,CASSPWDSSIGPYEQYF
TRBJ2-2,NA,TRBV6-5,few,TGTGCCAGCAAACCTCCAGGGAACACCGGGGAGCTGTTTTTT,CASKPPGNTGELFF
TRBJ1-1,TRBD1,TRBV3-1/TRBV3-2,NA,TGTGCCAGCAGCCAAGCCCACCTGCGGACAGGGAGGGCGTCTGAAGCTTTCTTT,CASSQAHLRTGRASEAFF